These 11 T cell receptor beta chains originate from one sample sequenced in a study of T cell responses to AZD1222 COVID-19 vaccine (dated by TCRdb to the early 2020s). The sample's time point, from its label and the paper: baseline before first vaccination. Library method: the immunoSEQ multiplex PCR assay. The source is immuneACCESS, and TCRdb retained only in-frame sequences with V and J called. Part of the clones is not carried over; for the studies checked, unresolved V genes explain less than half of this, and the remainder is unexplained. The sample table holds more than 110,000 clones, of which under 95% were seen once. In total, the top ten clones hold around 2.7% of the sample. This specimen was peripheral blood, taken on day 0 of AZD1222 vaccination. These receptors were collected from an adult in good health.

V and J are TRBV5-6 and TRBJ2-3; D gene uncertain. Deletions cut 2 bases from V and 4 bases from J, with 5 bases between. Germline V gene data show CDR1 as SGHDT and CDR2 as YYEEEE. This CDR3 contains 12 residues. In nucleotides, the CDR3 is TGTGCCAGCAGCTTATTTCCAGATACGCAGTATTTT. It specifies CASSLFPDTQYF. Looking up the rest from reference TRBV5-6 and TRBJ2-3 gives the full variable domain: DAGVTQSPTHLIKTRGQQVTLRCSPKSGHDTVSWYQQALGQGPQFIFQYYEEEERQRGNFPDRFSGHQFPNYSSELNVNALLLGDSALYLCASSLFPDTQYFGPGTRLTVL.

The genes are TRBV19 and TRBJ2-3; tentatively, D is TRBD1 (5 bases). The CDR3 length is 16 residues. V lost 4 bases, J lost 6 bases, and 20 bases lay in between. Germline values: CDR1 LNHDA, CDR2 SQIVND (reference sequence). CDR3 residues: CASSKPRGRIPDTQYF. Written as DNA, the CDR3 is TGTGCCAGTAGTAAACCAAGGGGCAGAATCCCTGATACGCAGTATTTT.

The chain employs TRBV20-1 and TRBJ1-2; no firm D call. V was clipped by 3 bases and J by 4 bases, with 12 bases between them. This CDR3 region has 13 residues. Germline V gene data show CDR1 as DFQATT and CDR2 as SNEGSKA (reference sequence). This CDR3 reads CSASQGSFYGYTF. The DNA for the CDR3 is TGCAGTGCTAGTCAAGGCAGCTTCTATGGCTACACCTTC.

The J gene is TRBJ2-7, the V gene TRBV18, with D maybe TRBD2 (5 bases). Trimming left V 4 bases short and J 5 bases short, with 12 bases between. The V gene's germline CDR1 is KGHSH and CDR2 LQKENI. This CDR3 is built from 13 residues. CDR3 nucleotides: TGTGCCAGCTCACTCGGACTGGCCGACGAGCAGTACTTC. Protein sequence: CASSLGLADEQYF.

This clone was seen a single time. The chain joins TRBV9 to TRBJ2-5, with D uncertain. V gave up 3 bases and J gave up 4 bases, with 16 bases separating them. Germline V gene sequence: CDR1 SGDLS, CDR2 YYNGEE. The CDR3 totals 15 residues. CDR3 in DNA: TGTGCCAGCAGCGGAGGAATTCTACCGATAGAGACCCAGTACTTC. It translates to CASSGGILPIETQYF.

The chain has TRBV30 and TRBJ1-2, with D unclear. Trimming pared 0 bases from V and 0 bases from J, leaving 14 bases between. The V gene's germline CDR1 is GTSNPN and CDR2 SVGIG (reference sequence). The CDR3 covers 16 residues. CDR3 coding DNA: TGTGCCTGGAGTGTATCCCGGGCAGCGGCTAACTATGGCTACACCTTC. It translates to CAWSVSRAAANYGYTF.

The chain is built from TRBV5-6 and TRBJ2-7; D is ambiguous. CDR3 size: 14 residues. The V gene's germline CDR1 is SGHDT and CDR2 YYEEEE. V was clipped by 0 bases and J by 2 bases, with 9 bases between them. The DNA for the CDR3 is TGTGCCAGCAGCTTGGGTGCTTTCACCTACGAGCAGTACTTC. This translates into CASSLGAFTYEQYF. The full variable domain, completed using reference TRBV5-6 and TRBJ2-7, is DAGVTQSPTHLIKTRGQQVTLRCSPKSGHDTVSWYQQALGQGPQFIFQYYEEEERQRGNFPDRFSGHQFPNYSSELNVNALLLGDSALYLCASSLGAFTYEQYFGPGTRLTVT.

The V and J genes are TRBV6-5 and TRBJ1-1, with TRBD1 as a possible D gene (6 bases). CDR3 length: 14 amino acids. The germline gives CDR1 MNHEY, CDR2 SVGAGI. V was clipped by 5 bases and J by 0 bases, with 10 bases between them. CDR3 protein: CASSRDKLNTEAFF. In nucleotides, the CDR3 is TGTGCCAGCAGTCGGGACAAATTGAACACTGAAGCTTTCTTT.

This clone was counted a few times. The chain is built from TRBV28 and TRBJ2-4; D is possibly TRBD1 or TRBD2 (7 bases each). The CDR3 covers 14 residues. Germline V gene data show CDR1 as MDHEN and CDR2 as SYDVKM. V was trimmed by 10 bases and J by 6 bases, leaving 19 bases between them. CDR3 nucleotide sequence: TGTGCCACCACCCTGGGAGGGGGCGCAAACATTCAGTACTTC. It is translated as CATTLGGGANIQYF.

The CDR3 DNA is TGTGCCAGCACGGTGGGCGGGAGTAAGACAGATACGCAGTATTTT. The encoded protein is CASTVGGSKTDTQYF. This chain connects TRBV28 to TRBJ2-3; the match to TRBD2 covers 7 bases. V gave up 7 bases and J gave up 3 bases; unmatched junction bases: 10. Germline assignment: CDR1 MDHEN and CDR2 SYDVKM. The CDR3 extends over 15 amino acids.

This clone was recorded many times. This chain joins TRBV11-3 and TRBJ1-6; TRBD1 aligns across 8 bases. Unmatched junction bases numbered 9, after V lost 4 bases and J lost 7 bases. CDR3 length: 16 residues. Germline V CDR1 and CDR2: SGHNT, YENEEA. The CDR3 nucleotides are TGTGCCAGCAGCTACTGGACAGGGTGGGGAAATTCACCCCTCCACTTT. It codes for CASSYWTGWGNSPLHF.